These T cell receptor beta chains were read from a single sample in a study of T-cell reconstitution after alpha-beta-depleted transplantation in children. TCRdb processed the PCR reads anew with MiXCR; each CDR3 protein has one entry. The data show 350,000 to 400,000 distinct CDR3 sequences, with about an eighth seen just once and around 4.5% held by the top ten. Sequencing used PBMCs, obtained from the stem cell graft. The receptors were gathered from a human donor who donated a stem cell graft to a child with Fanconi anemia. Both conserved end residues are part of each CDR3. Fields, in order: J gene, V gene, clone size, D gene, CDR3 DNA, CDR3 protein. The D gene is left open where the match is weak. Some rows mark clone size as missing; the rest say once, few, many or name a class of expanded clone.

J: TRBJ1-5
V: TRBV5-5
size: many
D: .
DNA: TGTGCCAGCAGCTTGGCCGGGGGCAGGAGCAATCAGCCCCAGCATTTT
CDR3: CASSLAGGRSNQPQHF

J: TRBJ1-2
V: TRBV5-1
size: .
D: .
DNA: TGCGCCAGCAGCTCTGCAGGGGCCACGCTAGGTGGCTACACCTTC
CDR3: CASSSAGATLGGYTF

J: TRBJ1-2
V: TRBV11-2
size: .
D: .
DNA: TGTGCCAGCAGCTTGGATGGCTACACCTTC
CDR3: CASSLDGYTF

J: TRBJ2-5
V: TRBV29-1
size: many
D: TRBD1
DNA: TGCAGCGTTGAAGGGACAGGCAGAGAGACCCAGTACTTC
CDR3: CSVEGTGRETQYF

J: TRBJ1-2
V: TRBV7-9
size: .
D: .
DNA: TGTGCCAGCAGCCGGAGCGATAGCTACACCTTC
CDR3: CASSRSDSYTF

J: TRBJ2-5
V: TRBV12-5
size: few
D: TRBD1
DNA: TGTGCTAGTGGTTTGGCGGACAGGGAGGAGACCCAGTACTTC
CDR3: CASGLADREETQYF

J: TRBJ2-1
V: TRBV11-2
size: .
D: .
DNA: TGTGCCAGCAGCTTAAGACCCAACGGAGCCTACAATGAGCAGTTCTTC
CDR3: CASSLRPNGAYNEQFF

J: TRBJ2-1
V: TRBV29-1
size: many
D: .
DNA: TGCAGCGCGAGGAACACTGAGCAGTTCTTC
CDR3: CSARNTEQFF

J: TRBJ1-6
V: TRBV7-6
size: .
D: .
DNA: TGTGCCAGCGGCCTTACGTCCTATAATTCACCCCTCCACTTT
CDR3: CASGLTSYNSPLHF

J: TRBJ2-1
V: TRBV15
size: many
D: .
DNA: TGTGCCACCAGCGAAACCCAGGGAGAGGGGGTCTACAATGAGCAGTTCTTC
CDR3: CATSETQGEGVYNEQFF

J: TRBJ2-7
V: TRBV6-1
size: many
D: TRBD1
DNA: TGTGCCAGCAGTGAGCGTAGACAGGGGCGAGGGGAGCAGTACTTC
CDR3: CASSERRQGRGEQYF

J: TRBJ2-7
V: TRBV29-1
size: few
D: .
DNA: TGCAGCGTTGAAGATCTTCCCCACGAGCAGTACTTC
CDR3: CSVEDLPHEQYF

J: TRBJ2-7
V: TRBV5-1
size: many
D: .
DNA: TGCGCCAGCAGACCCCGGGGCGGAGCCAGGGGTAGGAACGAGCAGTACTTC
CDR3: CASRPRGGARGRNEQYF

J: TRBJ2-5
V: TRBV7-2
size: many
D: .
DNA: TGTGCCAGCAGCTTAGAGTTGGGCAGGGTAAAAGAGACCCAGTACTTC
CDR3: CASSLELGRVKETQYF

J: TRBJ1-5
V: TRBV20-1
size: few
D: .
DNA: TGCAGTGCTAGTTCCAGGGATGGGCAGCCCCAGCATTTT
CDR3: CSASSRDGQPQHF

J: TRBJ1-2
V: TRBV18
size: few
D: .
DNA: TGTGCCAGCTCAGACAGAAAAGCGGGTGGCTACACCTTC
CDR3: CASSDRKAGGYTF

J: TRBJ1-1
V: TRBV18
size: .
D: TRBD1
DNA: TGTGCCAGCTCAGACCGAGGCAGGGGGCTCGTATACCCCGATGAGAACACTGAAGCTTTCTTT
CDR3: CASSDRGRGLVYPDENTEAFF

J: TRBJ2-5
V: TRBV6-4
size: .
D: TRBD1
DNA: TGTGCCAGCAGAGGGGGCGGTGGAGAGACCCAGTACTTC
CDR3: CASRGGGGETQYF

J: TRBJ2-1
V: TRBV18
size: few
D: .
DNA: TGTGCCAGCTCACCACTCCGCCGCGGAGGCAATGAGCAGTTCTTC
CDR3: CASSPLRRGGNEQFF

J: TRBJ1-1
V: TRBV5-1
size: few
D: .
DNA: TGCGCCAGCAGCATGGACGGTAGGAACACTGAAGCTTTCTTT
CDR3: CASSMDGRNTEAFF

J: TRBJ2-7
V: TRBV20-1
size: .
D: .
DNA: TGCAGTGCTAGCGGCAGGGCCTACGAGCAGTACTTC
CDR3: CSASGRAYEQYF

J: TRBJ2-5
V: TRBV14
size: few
D: .
DNA: TGTGCCAGCAGCGCCTTAGGAGGGAGACAAGAGACCCAGTACTTC
CDR3: CASSALGGRQETQYF

J: TRBJ2-1
V: TRBV7-6
size: few
D: .
DNA: TGTGCCAGCAGCTTAGAACTAGGGGGGAGCTCCTACAATGAGCAGTTCTTC
CDR3: CASSLELGGSSYNEQFF

J: TRBJ2-3
V: TRBV3-1
size: few
D: .
DNA: TGTGCCAGCACCCGGACGGGCCTCACAGATACGCAGTATTTT
CDR3: CASTRTGLTDTQYF

J: TRBJ2-7
V: TRBV3-1
size: few
D: TRBD1
DNA: TGTGCCAGCAGCCAGGCAGGGGGCATCCACGAGCAGTACTTC
CDR3: CASSQAGGIHEQYF

J: TRBJ2-1
V: TRBV27
size: few
D: .
DNA: TGTGCCAGCGGAAGGGGGGGCCAAATGTTCAATGAGCAGTTCTTC
CDR3: CASGRGGQMFNEQFF

J: TRBJ1-4
V: TRBV7-9
size: .
D: .
DNA: TGTGCCAGCAGCTTAGAGGTCCAAAAACTGTTTTTT
CDR3: CASSLEVQKLFF

J: TRBJ2-3
V: TRBV9
size: few
D: TRBD2
DNA: TGTGCCAGCAGCTCTAGCGGGGGGTTAGATACGCAGTATTTT
CDR3: CASSSSGGLDTQYF

J: TRBJ2-5
V: TRBV27
size: once
D: TRBD1
DNA: TGTGCCAGCAGTTCCCATAACGACAGGGCGAAGACCCAGTACTTC
CDR3: CASSSHNDRAKTQYF

J: TRBJ2-5
V: TRBV29-1
size: .
D: TRBD2
DNA: TGCAGCGTGACTAGCGGGGGACCCCAAGAGACCCAGTACTTC
CDR3: CSVTSGGPQETQYF

J: TRBJ2-5
V: TRBV7-9
size: .
D: TRBD1
DNA: TGTGCCAGCAGCACACTGGGACAGCAAGAGACCCAGTACTTC
CDR3: CASSTLGQQETQYF

J: TRBJ2-1
V: TRBV5-6
size: .
D: TRBD2
DNA: TGTGCCAGCAGCTTGGAGCGGGGGGGGTCCTACAATGAGCAGTTCTTC
CDR3: CASSLERGGSYNEQFF

J: TRBJ1-1
V: TRBV4-1
size: .
D: .
DNA: TGCGCCAGCAGCCAAGAATATGGAATCGTTGGGGGTGGAGGGAACACTGAAGCTTTCTTT
CDR3: CASSQEYGIVGGGGNTEAFF

J: TRBJ1-1
V: TRBV27
size: few
D: TRBD1
DNA: TGTGCCAGCAGTCAACGGACAGGGGGCTACACTGAAGCTTTCTTT
CDR3: CASSQRTGGYTEAFF

J: TRBJ2-2
V: TRBV15
size: .
D: .
DNA: TGTGCCACCAGCCGCGACACCCTGGGGGAGCTGTTTTTT
CDR3: CATSRDTLGELFF

J: TRBJ2-5
V: TRBV4-1
size: .
D: .
DNA: TGCGCCAGCAGCCAAGAAGGGTCTAGTCAAGAGACCCAGTACTTC
CDR3: CASSQEGSSQETQYF

J: TRBJ2-3
V: TRBV7-9
size: .
D: TRBD2
DNA: TGTGCCAGCAGCCCGGGACTAGCGGACAGCACAGATACGCAGTATTTT
CDR3: CASSPGLADSTDTQYF

J: TRBJ2-1
V: TRBV11-2
size: .
D: .
DNA: TGTGCCAGCAGCCCCCCGCAGGTGAGCTCCTACAATGAGCAGTTCTTC
CDR3: CASSPPQVSSYNEQFF

J: TRBJ1-1
V: TRBV7-2
size: .
D: .
DNA: TGTGCCAGCAGCCCACATGGCGGGATAATGAACACTGAAGCTTTCTTT
CDR3: CASSPHGGIMNTEAFF

J: TRBJ1-2
V: TRBV7-9
size: .
D: TRBD1
DNA: TGTGCCAGCAGCTTAGGACAGGGGGCGGTTGGCTACACCTTC
CDR3: CASSLGQGAVGYTF

J: TRBJ1-1
V: TRBV18
size: few
D: TRBD1
DNA: TGTGCCAGCTCACCGACAGGGCCGGGTAATGAAGCTTTCTTT
CDR3: CASSPTGPGNEAFF

J: TRBJ2-1
V: TRBV15
size: .
D: TRBD1
DNA: TGTGCCACCAGCATTGAGGGGGCGTCCTACAATGAGCAGTTCTTC
CDR3: CATSIEGASYNEQFF

J: TRBJ1-1
V: TRBV12-3/TRBV12-4
size: .
D: .
DNA: TGTGCCAGCAGTTCGAACAGGGCGGAAGAGACCACTGAAGCTTTCTTT
CDR3: CASSSNRAEETTEAFF

J: TRBJ2-7
V: TRBV2
size: .
D: TRBD1
DNA: TGTGCCAGCAGAGGGGACAGGGCTTCCTACGAGCAGTACTTC
CDR3: CASRGDRASYEQYF

J: TRBJ2-1
V: TRBV12-3/TRBV12-4
size: .
D: TRBD2
DNA: TGTGCCAGCAGTTTAGGGAGCGGGGGGGACTACAATGAGCAGTTCTTC
CDR3: CASSLGSGGDYNEQFF

J: TRBJ2-5
V: TRBV15
size: many
D: TRBD1
DNA: TGTGCCACCAGCCCAGACAGGGGGGGACAAGAGACCCAGTACTTC
CDR3: CATSPDRGGQETQYF

J: TRBJ1-1
V: TRBV12-3/TRBV12-4
size: .
D: TRBD1
DNA: TGTGCCAGCAGGACGACAGGGAAAAACACTGAAGCTTTCTTT
CDR3: CASRTTGKNTEAFF

J: TRBJ1-1
V: TRBV7-2
size: .
D: TRBD1
DNA: TGTGCCAGCAGCTTAGAGGGGGCCAGCGATGAAGCTTTCTTT
CDR3: CASSLEGASDEAFF

J: TRBJ1-5
V: TRBV5-1
size: few
D: .
DNA: TGCGCCAGCAGCTTGGGGGACAAATTTAATCAGCCCCAGCATTTT
CDR3: CASSLGDKFNQPQHF

J: TRBJ2-5
V: TRBV7-2
size: many
D: .
DNA: TGTGCCAGCAGCTTCGGTGGGTTCCAAGAGACCCAGTACTTC
CDR3: CASSFGGFQETQYF

J: TRBJ1-6
V: TRBV7-9
size: .
D: TRBD1
DNA: TGTGCCAGCAGCTTAGAGACAGGGACAGGCTCACCCCTCCACTTT
CDR3: CASSLETGTGSPLHF